The sequence of this TCR beta chain was determined in a study of cytomegalovirus exposure and HLA in healthy donors. The wider study: Most donors, about 82% of approximately 400 genotyped, fell in the Caucasian-associated ancestry cluster.

Study-wide results and limits: An apparent linkage of common viral pathogens to several of the most significant clusters emerged in a later analysis.

In the case of this clone: Its antigen remains unidentified.

The CDR3 covers 14 residues. The ends were cut back, 0 bases at V and 6 bases at J, with 11 bases in the middle. Germline V CDR1 and CDR2: PRHDT, FYEKMQ (reference sequence). With 60 Vbeta and 13 Jbeta primers, the PCR was carried out. The repertoire was sequenced with immunoSEQ multiplex PCR; TCRdb's copy has only in-frame clones and lacks some. The sample carries around 150,000 clones, about 82% recorded once. This sequence joins TRBV13 and TRBJ1-1, with D perhaps matching TRBD1 (6 bases). This TCR came from a man aged 30 to 39 in good health. Sequenced sample: PBMCs. The CDR3 bases are TGTGCCAGCAGCTTAGGGAGAGGGGGGGCTGAAGCTTTCTTT. Its translation: CASSLGRGGAEAFF.